This is a list of T cell receptor beta chains from one sample in a study of early T cells in non-severe SARS-CoV-2 infection. TCRdb re-derived calls from the 5' RACE reads in MiXCR, one entry per CDR3 protein. The sample consists of some 77,000 distinct CDR3 sequences, around a tenth of them appearing once. Sequenced input: whole blood. These receptors originate from an adult who was a healthcare worker with PCR-confirmed SARS-CoV-2 infection or an uninfected control (not recorded which). Both conserved end residues are part of each CDR3. Each record gives: V gene, clone size, D gene, J gene, CDR3 DNA, CDR3 protein. D genes are given only for firm matches. Clone size is stated in some rows and not others, as once, few, many or a class when expanded.

TRBV5-1	-	-	TRBJ2-6	TGCGCCAGCAGTAGTGTCTCTGGGGCCAACGTCCTGACTTTC	CASSSVSGANVLTF
TRBV20-1	few	TRBD2	TRBJ2-1	TGCAGTGCTCCGACTAGCGAGTACAATGAGCAGTTCTTC	CSAPTSEYNEQFF
TRBV7-9	-	TRBD1	TRBJ1-1	TGTGCCAGCAGCCACCTCGGACAGGGTGCTCGGGCTTTCTTT	CASSHLGQGARAFF
TRBV5-1	few	TRBD2	TRBJ2-2	TGCGCCAGCAGCTTCCAAGGACTAGCGGCCGGGGAGCTGTTTTTT	CASSFQGLAAGELFF
TRBV3-1	many	-	TRBJ1-2	TGTGCCAGCAGCCAAGATAGGTGGGACTATGGCTACACCTTC	CASSQDRWDYGYTF
TRBV6-2/TRBV6-3	few	-	TRBJ2-2	TGTGCCAGCAGTCCCAGTAAAGCCTCGGTCGGGGAGCTGTTTTTT	CASSPSKASVGELFF
TRBV5-1	few	TRBD1	TRBJ1-1	TGCGCCAGCAGCGGGACAGCGGGAGCGAACACTGAAGCTTTCTTT	CASSGTAGANTEAFF
TRBV7-9	few	TRBD1	TRBJ2-3	TGTGCCAGCAGAGCATCGGGACAGATTAGGAATACGCAGTATTTT	CASRASGQIRNTQYF
TRBV5-5	-	TRBD2	TRBJ2-5	TGTGCCAGCAGCTTTGGGGTGAGGGGAGGGGAGCCAGAGACCCAGTACTTC	CASSFGVRGGEPETQYF
TRBV25-1	many	-	TRBJ1-6	TGTGCCAGCAGTTCGAGCTCCTATAATTCACCCCTCCACTTT	CASSSSSYNSPLHF
TRBV20-1	many	TRBD1	TRBJ1-2	TGCAGTGCACAGGACAGGCCTTGGGGCTACACCTTC	CSAQDRPWGYTF
TRBV7-9	many	TRBD1	TRBJ2-2	TGTGCCAGCAGCTGGGACAGCACCGGGGAGCTGTTTTTT	CASSWDSTGELFF
TRBV4-1	few	TRBD1	TRBJ2-5	TGCGCCAGCAGCCAAGAATGGACAGGGGATGGGACCCAGTACTTC	CASSQEWTGDGTQYF
TRBV20-1	many	TRBD1	TRBJ1-5	TGCAGTGCTAGAAGGGACAGGGCACGCTATAGCAATCAGCCCCAGCATTTT	CSARRDRARYSNQPQHF
TRBV9	-	-	TRBJ2-1	TGTGCCAGCAGCGTAGTCCCCGGTCGGGAGATTGAGCAGTTCTTC	CASSVVPGREIEQFF
TRBV28	few	-	TRBJ2-7	TGTGCCAGCAGTTACAGGGAAACCTACGAGCAGTACTTC	CASSYRETYEQYF
TRBV2	-	-	TRBJ1-6	TGTGCCAGTTATAGAAGGGCTGGGAGCTCCTATAATTCACCCCTCCACTTT	CASYRRAGSSYNSPLHF
TRBV20-1	-	TRBD2	TRBJ2-3	TGCAGTGCTAGAAGCGGGACTAGCGGGCTAGATACGCAGTATTTT	CSARSGTSGLDTQYF
TRBV5-4	many	-	TRBJ1-2	TGTGCCAGCAGCATTGGGACGGGGAACTATGGCTACACCTTC	CASSIGTGNYGYTF
TRBV30	many	-	TRBJ2-7	TGTGCCTGGAGTCCGAAGGACAGACCAGACTACGAGCAGTACTTC	CAWSPKDRPDYEQYF
TRBV24-1	-	-	TRBJ2-7	TGTGCCACCAGTGATTTGCAACAGGGCCCCGAGCAGTACTTC	CATSDLQQGPEQYF
TRBV9	few	TRBD2	TRBJ2-1	TGTGCCAGCAGCGGAGGGACTAGCGGGGGCTACAATGAGCAGTTCTTC	CASSGGTSGGYNEQFF
TRBV15	-	-	TRBJ1-1	TGTGCCACCGGAACTGGAACCCTGAACACTGAAGCTTTCTTT	CATGTGTLNTEAFF
TRBV7-2	-	TRBD2	TRBJ2-7	TGTGCCAGCTTACCTAGCGGGGCCCCTCGGGAGCAGTACTTC	CASLPSGAPREQYF
TRBV20-1	-	-	TRBJ2-1	TGCAGTGCCTTAGAAGGCCCCACCGGGCAGTTCTTC	CSALEGPTGQFF
TRBV27	many	-	TRBJ2-7	TGTGCCAGCAGTCCTATTCCCCGCTCCTACGAGCAGTACTTC	CASSPIPRSYEQYF
TRBV7-9	few	-	TRBJ1-3	TGTGCCAGCAGCTTACGTGGGGATTTCAGCCGACTGGGAAACACCATATATTTT	CASSLRGDFSRLGNTIYF
TRBV12-3/TRBV12-4	-	TRBD1	TRBJ1-5	TGTGCCAGCGGCGACTGGACAGGGGGCAATCAGCCCCAGCATTTT	CASGDWTGGNQPQHF
TRBV5-4	few	TRBD2	TRBJ2-3	TGTGCCAGCAGCTTGGCTCGTGGTAGCGGGAGGACAGATACGCAGTATTTT	CASSLARGSGRTDTQYF
TRBV2	-	-	TRBJ1-1	TGTGCCAGCAGTGAGAAGGCCCCCGGGGATGGGGTCTTT	CASSEKAPGDGVF
TRBV6-2/TRBV6-3	-	-	TRBJ2-7	TGTGCCAGCAGTTACCCCGACAGGTCGGGAACTTCCTACGAGCAGTACTTC	CASSYPDRSGTSYEQYF
TRBV6-5	-	-	TRBJ2-7	TGTGCCAGCAGTTACGTACAGGTTGGGTTGGGCGAGCAGTACTTC	CASSYVQVGLGEQYF
TRBV7-3	many	-	TRBJ2-3	TGTGCCAGCAGCTTAAATTCGCAGGCAGATACGCAGTATTTT	CASSLNSQADTQYF
TRBV6-1	many	-	TRBJ2-3	TGTGCCAGCAGTGTCAGTGACGGGGTCACAGATACGCAGTATTTT	CASSVSDGVTDTQYF
TRBV7-6	medium-sized	-	TRBJ2-7	TGTGCCAGCAGCTTAGAATCTGGGGGGTTTGTCGAGCAGTACTTC	CASSLESGGFVEQYF
TRBV5-6	many	TRBD2	TRBJ2-5	TGTGCCAGCAGCTTGGCTAGCGGGAGCCAAGAGACCCAGTACTTC	CASSLASGSQETQYF
TRBV27	many	TRBD2	TRBJ2-7	TGTGCCAGTAATTCGATAACTAGCGGTACCTACGAGCAGTACTTC	CASNSITSGTYEQYF
TRBV28	few	-	TRBJ2-3	TGTGCCAGCAGTTCCCCAGGGGGGGCCGCCGTTACAGATACGCAGTATTTT	CASSSPGGAAVTDTQYF
TRBV11-1	many	TRBD1	TRBJ1-6	TGTGCCAGCAGTCAGAGGACAGGGGGTAATTCACCCCTCCACTTT	CASSQRTGGNSPLHF
TRBV24-1	many	-	TRBJ1-1	TGTGCCACCAGTGGGACATCAAGTGAAGCTTTCTTT	CATSGTSSEAFF
TRBV6-2/TRBV6-3	few	-	TRBJ2-7	TGTGCCAGCAGTTATTCCCCCGGCAGGGAGTATTACGAGCAGTACTTC	CASSYSPGREYYEQYF
TRBV6-6	-	-	TRBJ2-7	TGTGCCAGCAGACTAGGGACTTCAACCTACGAGCAGTACTTC	CASRLGTSTYEQYF